The T cell receptor (beta chain) under discussion was sequenced for a study of blood T cell repertoires in COVID-19. Overall study: PBMCs, B-cell-depleted T cells, or T cells were the source of the cDNA or gDNA that made up the material.

Participants, roughly 18 to 90 years old, spanned about 26 US areas. As handled by the study authors: Using reference gene primer amplification, nucleated cell counts were estimated. Assay used: immunoSEQ multiplex PCR; TCRdb lists only in-frame clones, some missing. V, J and clone size derive from that table, while D and trimming were established from the DNA sequence. The repertoire holds approximately 290,000 clones, with around 90% as singletons. CDR3 length: 18 amino acids. Germline V gene sequence: CDR1 LGHDT, CDR2 YNNKEL (reference sequence). J lost 3 bases, V lost 5 bases, and 12 bases had no gene match.

The chain couples TRBV3-1 (or the pseudogene TRBV3-2) to TRBJ2-5; 13 bases agree with TRBD2. Sequenced sample: PBMCs or T cells enriched from blood (not recorded which). The clonotype was recovered from a woman aged 18-35 years with acute COVID-19. This CDR3 reads CASSVGLAGVGVEETQYF. CDR3 coding DNA: TGTGCCAGCAGCGTCGGACTAGCGGGAGTTGGGGTTGAAGAGACCCAGTACTTC.